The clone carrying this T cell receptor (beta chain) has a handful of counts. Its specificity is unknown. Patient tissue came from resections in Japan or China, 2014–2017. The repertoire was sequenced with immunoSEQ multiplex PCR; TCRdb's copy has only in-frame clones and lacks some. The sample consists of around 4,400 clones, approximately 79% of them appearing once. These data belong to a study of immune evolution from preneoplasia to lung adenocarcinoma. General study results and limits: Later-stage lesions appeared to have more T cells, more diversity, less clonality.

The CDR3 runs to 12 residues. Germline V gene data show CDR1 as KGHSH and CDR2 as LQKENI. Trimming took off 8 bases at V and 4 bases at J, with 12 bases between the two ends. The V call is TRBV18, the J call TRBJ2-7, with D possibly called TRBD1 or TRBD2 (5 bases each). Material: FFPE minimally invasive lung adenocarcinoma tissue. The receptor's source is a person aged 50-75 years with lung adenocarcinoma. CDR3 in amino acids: CASGTDGYEQYF. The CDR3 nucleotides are TGTGCCAGCGGGACGGATGGTTACGAGCAGTACTTC.